This paragraph reports one T cell receptor beta chain. Its binding antigen is unknown. Base qualities are not at hand, and no much larger clone is one base apart. Germline trimming amounts to 1 base on V and 0 bases on J, with 9 as the count of junction bases outside the gene matches. CDR1 SEHNR and CDR2 FQNEAQ are derived from the germline V gene (reference sequence). Its CDR3 holds 18 amino acids, cysteine through phenylalanine. Only the CDR3 portion is preserved as DNA: 54 bases, with reading frame beginning at the first base. To be selected, patients needed enough residual fresh-frozen tumor tissue and more than two years of available survival data. None of the glioblastoma patients carried an isocitrate dehydrogenase mutation, although molecular status otherwise varied. PBMC were collected before vaccination, two weeks after the third vaccination, and at tumor progression when it occurred. The Qiagen DNeasy Blood extraction Kit was used for extraction of genomic DNA.

The data originate from a study of glioma-infiltrating T cells after dendritic cell vaccination (dated by TCRdb to about 2016). Looking at the study overall: The cohort included roughly 15 glioblastoma patients drawn from Phase I and II dendritic cell vaccination trials, of whom 9 were newly diagnosed and 6 had recurrent disease. Autologous tumor lysate-pulsed dendritic cell vaccination was administered to the patients between the early 2000s and the early 2010s. The vaccine was prepared from monocyte-derived dendritic cells that were cultured for approximately seven days with IL-4 and GM-CSF and then pulsed overnight with autologous tumor lysate. Each patient got three intradermal injections of the dendritic cell vaccine, spaced at biweekly intervals, in the arm below the axilla. In glioblastoma patients vaccinated with dendritic cells, deep sequencing of TCR beta CDR3 regions served to measure the amount of tumor-infiltrating lymphocytes and to compare repertoires between tumor and blood. Survival after dendritic cell vaccination was correlated with TCR sequencing metrics, such as TIL content and the overlap between tumor and blood repertoires.

Using the immunoSEQ assay, TCRB CDR3 regions were amplified from roughly 2.1 micrograms of genomic DNA, or from all available DNA when less than that was on hand. The multiplex PCR relied on 60 forward primers for TCR V beta segments and 13 reverse primers for J beta segments. Synthetic control templates were spiked into each sample at limiting dilution to estimate reads per starting template. The Illumina HiSeq System generated sequencing reads of 87 bp. The authors' pipeline ran thus. PCR and sequencing errors were removed by merging closely related sequences with a nearest neighbor algorithm. TCR overlap was measured as the percentage of unique tumor TCR beta sequences also present in the same patient's peripheral blood. TCRdb limited this immuneACCESS table to in-frame rearrangements with V and J called. A share of clones is missing; checked studies link under half to unresolved V genes, and the rest is unexplained. From that table come the V and J calls and clone size; the DNA was used to work out D and trimming. For this sample there are around 96,000 clones; around three quarters appear just once. Approximately 5.9% of the sample comes from the top ten.

Here is what the overall study found, with its caveats: No direct relationship between TCR clonality and survival was found, suggesting a diverse polyclonal response may matter. The three-group TCR overlap response model was characterized as speculative, and prospective validation of the model was stated to be required. The cohort was small and heterogeneous, only a few patients had full blood and tumor sets, and even fewer had initial-recurrent tumor pairs. Higher estimated pretreatment TIL content predicted longer time to progression and overall survival after dendritic cell vaccination.

The sequencing here drew on blood, taken before dendritic cell vaccination. The clonotype was recovered from a human donor with glioblastoma. The V gene is TRBV7-9 and the J gene is TRBJ2-3, with 8 bases matching TRBD2. The nucleotide sequence is given as TGTGCCAGCAGCTTAGGACTGGCGGTAGCGGGAAGCACAGATACGCAGTATTTT. This gives the protein CASSLGLAVAGSTDTQYF.